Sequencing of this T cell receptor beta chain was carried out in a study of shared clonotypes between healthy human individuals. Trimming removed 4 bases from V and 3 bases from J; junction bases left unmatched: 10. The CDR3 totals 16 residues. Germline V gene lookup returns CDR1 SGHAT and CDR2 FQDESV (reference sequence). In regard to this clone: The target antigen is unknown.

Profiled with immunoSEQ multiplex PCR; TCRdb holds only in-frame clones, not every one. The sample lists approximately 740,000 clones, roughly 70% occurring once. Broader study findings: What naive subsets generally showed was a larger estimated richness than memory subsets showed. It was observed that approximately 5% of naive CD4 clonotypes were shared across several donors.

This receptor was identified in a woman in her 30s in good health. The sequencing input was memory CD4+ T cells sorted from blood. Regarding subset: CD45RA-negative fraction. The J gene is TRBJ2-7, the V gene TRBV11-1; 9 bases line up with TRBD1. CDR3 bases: TGTGCCAGCAGCTCCCGGCGGGGACAGGGCCTCTACGAGCAGTACTTC. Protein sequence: CASSSRRGQGLYEQYF.